Reported below is one T cell receptor (beta chain). The antigen is undetermined. A read error may produce the germline difference seen at one junction end. Primers for the PCR totalled 60 Vbeta and 13 Jbeta. Measured with immunoSEQ multiplex PCR; TCRdb has only the in-frame clones, and not every one. The sample has roughly 190,000 clones; around four fifths are singletons. The sample comes from a study of cytomegalovirus exposure and HLA in healthy donors. Findings of the study overall: When the data were analyzed later, several of the most significant clusters appeared to be linked to common viral pathogens.

Germline CDR1 is SEHNR and CDR2 is FQNEAQ (reference sequence). There are 17 residues in the CDR3. V usage is TRBV7-9 and J usage is TRBJ2-3; TRBD2 matches at 11 bases. This sequence was found in a woman aged 45-60 years in good health and CMV-seropositive. Sequenced sample: PBMCs. The CDR3 DNA is TGTTCCAGCAGCTTAGACCCGGGACTAGCGGTCACAGATACGCAGTATTTT. Its protein product is CSSSLDPGLAVTDTQYF.